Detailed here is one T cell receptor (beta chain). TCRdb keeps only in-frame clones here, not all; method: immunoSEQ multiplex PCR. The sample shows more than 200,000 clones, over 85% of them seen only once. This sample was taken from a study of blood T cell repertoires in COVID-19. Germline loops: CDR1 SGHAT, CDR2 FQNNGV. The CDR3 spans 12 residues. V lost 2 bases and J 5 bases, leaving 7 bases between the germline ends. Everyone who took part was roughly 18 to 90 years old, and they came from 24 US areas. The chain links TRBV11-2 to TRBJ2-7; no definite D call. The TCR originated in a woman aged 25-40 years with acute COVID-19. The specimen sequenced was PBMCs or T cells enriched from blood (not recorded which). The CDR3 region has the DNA TGTGCCAGCAGCTTAATGTGGCACGAGCAGTACTTC. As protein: CASSLMWHEQYF.